This T cell receptor (beta chain) is from a study of cytomegalovirus exposure and HLA in healthy donors. Overall study results and limits: A later analysis linked a missense variant in DCLRE1C to the trimming of TCR beta V and J genes.

This clone was observed a few times. Antigen specificity is unknown. After removal of 4 bases from V and 0 bases from J, the junction contained 11 bases not matched to a gene. CDR3 length: 19 residues. Per germline, CDR1 SGDLS and CDR2 YYNGEE. Vbeta (60) and Jbeta (13) primers were used in the PCR. Here immunoSEQ multiplex PCR was the method, and the copy in TCRdb shows in-frame clones only, minus some. In the table there are around 180,000 clones, approximately 75% of which are singletons. The chain links TRBV9 to TRBJ2-1; TRBD2 matches 12 bases. Sample: PBMCs. The sequence derives from a girl aged 5 to 17 in good health and CMV-seronegative. This chain's CDR3 is CASSPRGTSGLSSYNEQFF. Here the CDR3 DNA reads TGTGCCAGCAGCCCTAGGGGGACTAGCGGGCTGAGCTCCTACAATGAGCAGTTCTTC. The full variable domain, with the rest looked up from reference TRBV9 and TRBJ2-1, is DSGVTQTPKHLITATGQRVTLRCSPRSGDLSVYWYQQSLDQGLQFLIQYYNGEERAKGNILERFSAQQFPDLHSELNLSSLELGDSALYFCASSPRGTSGLSSYNEQFFGPGTRLTVL.